This TCR beta chain was observed in a study of blood T cells in healthy people across ages. Sample-barcoded 5' priming and a J-beta primer mix drove a second PCR of roughly 6 to 12 cycles. CDR3-containing paired-end reads numbering at least 2.5 million came from each sample. TCRdb itself ran the 5' RACE reads through MiXCR, one entry per CDR3 protein. The repertoire has around 670,000 distinct CDR3 sequences, about 28% of them found once; the top ten carry approximately 14%. Samples had at least 7 million PBMCs isolated from them. A note on this clonotype: Its antigen is currently unknown.

With V trimmed by 2 bases and J by 7 bases, 11 bases remained unmatched. Germline assignment: CDR1 SGHTA and CDR2 FQGNSA. The CDR3 extends over 18 amino acids. Study-level findings and limits: Naive CD4+ cell counts and diversity both ran higher in long-lived than in aged donors. Older age coincided with a roughly linear decline in TCR beta diversity per million T cells.

Material for sequencing was blood. The sequence was obtained from a woman of 80 years or more in good health. This chain uses TRBV7-2 with TRBJ1-6; 10 nucleotides match TRBD1. CDR3 sequence reads: CASSLSRLPGQGNSPLHF. The CDR3 DNA reads TGTGCCAGCAGCTTATCTCGACTTCCGGGACAGGGGAATTCACCCCTCCACTTT.